This T cell receptor (beta chain) was found in a study of blood T cell repertoires in COVID-19. Study details: Spain, Italy and the United States supplied samples that represented acute and convalescent COVID-19. Sources were T cells, B-cell-depleted T cells, or PBMCs; the material itself was cDNA or gDNA.

As handled by the study authors: It was from reference gene primer amplification that nucleated cell counts were estimated. This table comes from immunoSEQ multiplex PCR, and its TCRdb copy is limited to in-frame clones, with some not included. That table is the source of V, J and clone size, and D and trimming were worked out from the DNA. This table holds 150,000 to 200,000 clones, roughly 85% found once. This clone showed up many times. CDR3 length: 12 residues. Trimming stripped 3 bases from V and 5 bases from J, with 8 bases between. CDR1 and CDR2 (germline): KGHSH, LQKENI. This clonotype was sampled from a man aged 60 to 69 with active or convalescent COVID-19. The specimen was peripheral blood. The chain combines TRBV18 with TRBJ2-7; D perhaps matches TRBD1 (6 bases). The CDR3 nucleotides read TGTGCCAGCTCACCTAACAGGGACGAGCAGTACTTC. It codes for CASSPNRDEQYF.